This T cell receptor (beta chain) came from a study of beta chain features in type 1 diabetes. Overall study context: Over all samples combined, some 110 million sorted cells were examined.

This clone was observed a handful of times. What it recognizes is unknown. Every bit of the isolated RNA underwent reverse transcription, so sequencing read expressed TCRB transcripts. Data came from immunoSEQ multiplex PCR; TCRdb stores just in-frame clones and leaves some out. The data contain about 620,000 clones, around 15% of them singletons. The germline V and J ends were trimmed by 2 bases and 3 bases, with 13 bases remaining between them. This CDR3 comprises 16 residues. Per germline, CDR1 KGHSH and CDR2 LQKENI. Study-wide results and limits: Patients with Type 1 diabetes showed moderately but significantly shorter TCRB CDR3s in all four CD4+ subsets.

On average, the one heparinised blood draw given by each donor was about 120 mL. Source material: naive CD4+ T cells from blood. The gene calls are TRBV18 and TRBJ2-2, with TRBD1 as a possible D gene (6 bases). This clonotype was obtained from a man between 18 and 29 years old in good health. The CDR3 loop reads CASSPKNRTDTGELFF. CDR3 nucleotide sequence: TGTGCCAGCTCACCAAAGAACCGGACAGACACCGGGGAGCTGTTTTTT.